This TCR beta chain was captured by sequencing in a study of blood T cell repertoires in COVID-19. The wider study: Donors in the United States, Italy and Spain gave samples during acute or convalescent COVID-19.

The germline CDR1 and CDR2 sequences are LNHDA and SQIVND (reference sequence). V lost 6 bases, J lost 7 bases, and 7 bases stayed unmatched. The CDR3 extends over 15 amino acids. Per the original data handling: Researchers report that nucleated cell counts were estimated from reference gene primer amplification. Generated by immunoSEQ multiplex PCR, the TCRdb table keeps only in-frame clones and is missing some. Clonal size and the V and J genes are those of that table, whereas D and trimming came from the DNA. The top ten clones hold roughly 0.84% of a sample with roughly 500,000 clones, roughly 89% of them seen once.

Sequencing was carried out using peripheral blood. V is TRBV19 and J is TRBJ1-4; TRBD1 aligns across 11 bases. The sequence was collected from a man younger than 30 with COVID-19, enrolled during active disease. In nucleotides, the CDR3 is TGTGCCAGTAGCCATCCCGGGACAGGGGGTGAAAAACTGTTTTTT. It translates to CASSHPGTGGEKLFF.